This TCR beta chain was identified during a study of blood T cell repertoires in COVID-19. For the study at large: There were acute and convalescent COVID-19 samples, and they came from the United States, Italy and Spain.

Per the germline V gene, CDR1 is SGHAT and CDR2 is FQNNGV. V trimming: 1 base; J trimming: 11 bases; junction bases outside the gene matches: 0. The CDR3 loop spans 13 amino acids. In the authors' workflow: Scientists estimated how many nucleated cells there were by amplifying reference gene primers. Sequencing used immunoSEQ multiplex PCR; TCRdb keeps in-frame clones, though not all of them. V and J calls and clone size are copied from that table; D and trimming were computed from the DNA. The sample records almost 350,000 clones, about nine tenths being singletons. Sample: PBMCs or T cells enriched from blood (not recorded which). This clonotype was obtained from a woman in her twenties or thirties who had been exposed to COVID-19. This chain uses TRBV11-2 with TRBJ1-6; TRBD1 agrees at 9 bases. The CDR3 sequence is CASSLGTGAPLHF. In DNA form, the CDR3 reads TGTGCCAGCAGCTTAGGGACAGGGGCACCCCTCCACTTT.